This TCR beta chain derives from a study of T cells in tumors after PD-1 blockade. Notes on the study in general: Blood contained 35% to 50% of the tumor's TCR clonotypes. Clonal replacement, not reinvigoration, is suggested for expanded exhausted CD8+ clones after therapy.

The CDR3 loop spans 17 amino acids. V was clipped by 9 bases and J by 4 bases; unmatched bases: 14. Germline CDR1 reads LNHNV; CDR2 reads YYDKDF (reference sequence). Turning to this clone: Antigen unknown.

Using immunoSEQ multiplex PCR, the repertoire was profiled, and TCRdb retains in-frame clones only, with some absent. Found here are around 13,000 clones, 63% of them singletons; the top ten hold less than 30%. The genes are TRBV15 and TRBJ2-1; 11 bases align to TRBD1. This specimen was tumor tissue, taken before anti-PD-1 treatment. The source is a human donor with cutaneous squamous cell carcinoma. In nucleotides, the CDR3 is TGTGCCACGGGGACAGGGGGATCTAGCGGGAAGTACAATGAGCAGTTCTTC. Encoded protein: CATGTGGSSGKYNEQFF.